The 5 T cell receptor beta chains presented below share a single source sample, sequenced in a study of identical twins. Via MiXCR, TCRdb re-called the 5' RACE reads, giving one row per CDR3 protein. The table shows about 920,000 distinct CDR3 sequences, with around 12% occurring only once. The data also belong to a second study, concerning yellow fever vaccine responses in identical twins.

The sequenced material came from PBMCs. These receptors came from a woman between 18 and 29 years old in good health.

The chain has TRBV20-1 and TRBJ2-3; the match to TRBD2 covers 14 bases. There are 18 residues in the CDR3. V was pared by 6 bases and J by 4 bases, with 15 bases of the junction left unmatched. Germline V CDR1 and CDR2: DFQATT, SNEGSKA (reference sequence). CDR3 residues: CSATGPGLAGEASDTQYF. The CDR3 nucleotides read TGCAGTGCCACAGGACCGGGACTAGCGGGAGAAGCCTCAGATACGCAGTATTTT.

This clonotype was picked up a small number of times. V usage is TRBV27 and J usage is TRBJ2-5, with 7 nucleotides matching TRBD2. This CDR3 has 16 amino acids. Trimming removed 1 base from V and 1 base from J; junction bases left unmatched: 6. CDR1 is MNHEY, CDR2 SMNVEV, per germline (reference sequence). The CDR3 DNA reads TGTGCCAGCAGTTTATGGGGAGGGGTTCGCCAAGAGACCCAGTACTTC. This translates into CASSLWGGVRQETQYF.

This clonotype has a handful of counts. The CDR3 sequence is CAIRKDRGDTQYF. The CDR3 DNA reads as TGTGCCATCAGGAAAGACAGGGGAGATACGCAGTATTTT. The rearrangement uses TRBV10-3 and TRBJ2-3, with 8 positions matching TRBD1. This CDR3 has 13 residues. With V trimmed by 6 bases and J by 5 bases, 4 bases remained unmatched. Germline assignment: CDR1 ENHRY and CDR2 SYGVKD.

This clonotype was detected a few times. The chain recombines TRBV2 with TRBJ2-3, with 9 bases lining up with TRBD2. Germline values: CDR1 SNHLY, CDR2 FYNNEI. The CDR3 has 13 amino acids. V was clipped by 11 bases and J by 5 bases; unmatched bases: 8. The CDR3 nucleotides read TGTGCCGGCTTAGCGGGAGTCGGAGATACGCAGTATTTT. Translated, it gives CAGLAGVGDTQYF.

CDR3: CASSLRRGIYEQYF. The CDR3, as DNA: TGTGCCAGCAGTTTACGCCGGGGAATCTACGAGCAGTACTTC. V is TRBV12-3 or TRBV12-4 and J is TRBJ2-7; a weak D match, TRBD2 (5 bases). Trimming removed 2 bases at V and 3 bases at J, with 11 bases between. This CDR3 has 14 residues.